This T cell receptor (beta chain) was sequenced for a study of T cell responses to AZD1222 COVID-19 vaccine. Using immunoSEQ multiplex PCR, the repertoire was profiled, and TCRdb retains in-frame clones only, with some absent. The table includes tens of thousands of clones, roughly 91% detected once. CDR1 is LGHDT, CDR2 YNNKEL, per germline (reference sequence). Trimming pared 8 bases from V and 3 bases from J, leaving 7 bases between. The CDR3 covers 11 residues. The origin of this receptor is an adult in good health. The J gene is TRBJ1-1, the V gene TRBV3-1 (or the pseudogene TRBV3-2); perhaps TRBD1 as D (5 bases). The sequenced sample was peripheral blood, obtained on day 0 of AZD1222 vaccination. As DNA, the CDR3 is TGTGCCAGCGGGGGGGACACTGAAGCTTTCTTT. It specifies CASGGDTEAFF.